This TCR beta chain was recorded in a study of regulatory T cells in long-lasting Graves disease. Time point: persistent/refractory GD, antithyroid drugs over 5 years with positive TRAb. The TCR library was made from RNA that had been extracted from PBMCs in TRIzol. Patients were enrolled at an endocrinology department in Xi'an, China. Staff drew around 8.5 milliliters of peripheral blood into EDTA tubes. This clonotype was observed at least ten times. The target antigen is unknown. In building TCR beta libraries, iRepertoire HTBI primers were used together with Arm-PCR of CDR3 regions. TCRdb passed the multiplex PCR reads through MiXCR, listing each CDR3 protein once. The sample lists a few hundred thousand distinct CDR3 sequences, about 23% seen once, with around a quarter in the top ten. Study results and limitations: Persistent patients shared more public clonotypes (about 2,800) than newly diagnosed patients (about 1,000).

The sequence was collected from a woman between 35 and 50 years old with Graves disease. The sequencing here drew on peripheral blood mononuclear cells (PBMCs), taken when the disease was refractory, from a patient treated with antithyroid drugs.

Here the CDR3 DNA reads TGTGCCAGCAGCTTAGCGCGGGCCCAAATCTTTCAAGAGACCCAGTACTTC. Translation gives CASSLARAQIFQETQYF. The chain recombines TRBV11-2 with TRBJ2-5; D may be TRBD2 (5 bases). The CDR3 extends over 17 amino acids. Germline CDR1 is SGHAT and CDR2 is FQNNGV. Trimming left V 1 base short and J 2 bases short, with 17 bases between.